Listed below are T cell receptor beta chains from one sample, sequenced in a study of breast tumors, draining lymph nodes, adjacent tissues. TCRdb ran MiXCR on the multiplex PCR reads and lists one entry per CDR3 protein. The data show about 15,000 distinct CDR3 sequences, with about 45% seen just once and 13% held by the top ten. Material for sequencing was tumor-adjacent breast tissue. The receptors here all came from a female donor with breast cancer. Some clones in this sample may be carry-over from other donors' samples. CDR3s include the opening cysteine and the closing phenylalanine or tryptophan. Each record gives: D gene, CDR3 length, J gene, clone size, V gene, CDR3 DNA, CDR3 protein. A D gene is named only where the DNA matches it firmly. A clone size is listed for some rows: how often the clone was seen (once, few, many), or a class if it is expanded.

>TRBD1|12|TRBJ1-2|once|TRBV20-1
TGCAGTGCTACGGGACAGAACTATGGCTACACCTTC
CSATGQNYGYTF
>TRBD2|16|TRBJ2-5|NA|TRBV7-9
TGTGCCAGCAGCCCCCAGACTAGCGGAGGGGGAGAGACCCAGTACTTC
CASSPQTSGGGETQYF
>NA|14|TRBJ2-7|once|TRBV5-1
TGCGCCAGCAGCTTGGGACCGGGCCCACACGAGCAGTACTTC
CASSLGPGPHEQYF
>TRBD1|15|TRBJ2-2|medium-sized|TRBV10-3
TGTGCCATCAGGCCGGGACAGGGAAACACCGGGGAGCTGTTTTTT
CAIRPGQGNTGELFF
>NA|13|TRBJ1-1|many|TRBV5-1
TGCGCCAGCAGCTTGTCCCTGAACACTGAAGCTTTCTTT
CASSLSLNTEAFF
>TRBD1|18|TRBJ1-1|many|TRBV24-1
TGTGCCACCAGTGGACCTCGACAGGGACTTAATTTGGGTACTGAAGCTTTCTTT
CATSGPRQGLNLGTEAFF
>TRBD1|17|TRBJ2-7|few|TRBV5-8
TGTGCCAGCAGCTTGGTATCCGGGACAGGGCTCTCCTACGAGCAGTACTTC
CASSLVSGTGLSYEQYF
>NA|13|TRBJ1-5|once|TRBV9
TGTGCCAGCAGCGATGGGGAGAATCAGCCCCAGCATTTT
CASSDGENQPQHF
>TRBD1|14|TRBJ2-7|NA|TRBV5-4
TGTGCCAGCAGCCCGGGGACAGGCCCCTACGAGCAGTACTTC
CASSPGTGPYEQYF
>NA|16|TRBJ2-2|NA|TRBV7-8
TGTGCCAGCAGCTTAGTCCGCAGGGAGAACACCGGGGAGCTGTTTTTT
CASSLVRRENTGELFF
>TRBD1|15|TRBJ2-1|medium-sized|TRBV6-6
TGTGCCAGCTCCCGGGAAGGGGGCAATTTCAATGAGCAGTTCTTC
CASSREGGNFNEQFF
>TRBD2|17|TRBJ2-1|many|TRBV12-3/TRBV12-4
TGTGCCAGCAGTTCGGGATTCCTAGCGGGGGTTTACAATGAGCAGTTCTTC
CASSSGFLAGVYNEQFF
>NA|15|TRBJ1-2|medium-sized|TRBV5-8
TGTGCCAGCAGCTTGGGGACGGCTAGTTACTATGGCTACACCTTC
CASSLGTASYYGYTF
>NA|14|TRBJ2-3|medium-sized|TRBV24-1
TGTGCCACCAGCGATCGGTTGGCGGGAGATACGCAGTATTTT
CATSDRLAGDTQYF
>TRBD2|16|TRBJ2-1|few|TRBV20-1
TGCAGTGCTAGAAATCAGTGGTCTAGCGGCCTCGGTGAGCAGTTCTTC
CSARNQWSSGLGEQFF
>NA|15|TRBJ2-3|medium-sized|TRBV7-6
TGTGCCAGCAGCTCAGAGGCAGGGGCGATAGATACGCAGTATTTT
CASSSEAGAIDTQYF
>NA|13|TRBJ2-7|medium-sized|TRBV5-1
TGCGCCAGCAGCTTGGTTCAGGGCTACGAGCAGTACTTC
CASSLVQGYEQYF
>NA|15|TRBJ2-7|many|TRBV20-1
TGCAGTGCTAGTATAGGGGGGGGGGAAAACTACGAGCAGTACTTC
CSASIGGGENYEQYF
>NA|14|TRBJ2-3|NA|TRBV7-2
TGTGCCAGCAGCTTAGTAGCGGGCACAGATACGCAGTATTTT
CASSLVAGTDTQYF
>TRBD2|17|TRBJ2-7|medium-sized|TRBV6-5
TGTGCCAGCAGTTACTCGATTGGTGGCGGGAGCTTGTACGAGCAGTACTTC
CASSYSIGGGSLYEQYF
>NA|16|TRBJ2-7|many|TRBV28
TGTGCCAGCACTCTTAAGGGGGGGATAGGGCCTTACGAGCAGTACTTC
CASTLKGGIGPYEQYF
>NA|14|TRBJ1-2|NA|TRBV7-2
TGTGCCAGCAGCCCTTTCCCCGGGACCTATGGCTACACCTTC
CASSPFPGTYGYTF
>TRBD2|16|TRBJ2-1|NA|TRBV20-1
TGCAGTGCTAGAGATCGGCGGACTAGCGCATACAATGAGCAGTTCTTC
CSARDRRTSAYNEQFF
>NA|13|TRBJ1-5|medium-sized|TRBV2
TGTGCCAGCAAGAGAGATAGCAATCAGCCCCAGCATTTT
CASKRDSNQPQHF
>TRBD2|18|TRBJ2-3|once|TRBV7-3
TGTGCCAGCAGCTTAATGCCCCAACTAGCGGGAGGTGGAGATACGCAGTATTTT
CASSLMPQLAGGGDTQYF
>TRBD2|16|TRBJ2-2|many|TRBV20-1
TGCAGTGCTAGGGTGACTAGCGGGAGGGTACCCGGGGAGCTGTTTTTT
CSARVTSGRVPGELFF
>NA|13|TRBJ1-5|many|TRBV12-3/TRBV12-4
TGTGCCAGCAGTTTCCTTGACAATCAGCCCCAGCATTTT
CASSFLDNQPQHF
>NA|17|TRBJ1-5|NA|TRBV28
TGTGCCAGCCCGTCAACAGGGAAGCCCCTGAGCAATCAGCCCCAGCATTTT
CASPSTGKPLSNQPQHF
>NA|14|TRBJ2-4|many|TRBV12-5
TGTGCTAGTGGTTCATGGGGGGCCAAAAACATTCAGTACTTC
CASGSWGAKNIQYF
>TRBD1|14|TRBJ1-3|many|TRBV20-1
TGCAGTGCTCGTAGACAGGGAACTGGAAACACCATATATTTT
CSARRQGTGNTIYF
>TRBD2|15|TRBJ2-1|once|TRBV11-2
TGTGTCAGCAGCCCCACGGGACTAGCGGGGGTAGAGCAGTTCTTC
CVSSPTGLAGVEQFF
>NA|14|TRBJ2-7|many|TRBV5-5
TGTGCCAGCAGCTGGGACTTAGGTACCTACGAGCAGTACTTC
CASSWDLGTYEQYF